One sample yielded the 13 T cell receptor beta chains listed below, sequenced in a study of Ad26.COV2.S vaccination and SARS-CoV-2 variants. The treatment: around 19 received Ad26.COV2.S at low or high dose, single or two shots; 5 received placebo; per-sample allocation not given. Specimens were obtained on day 63 following the first vaccine or placebo injection. This table comes from immunoSEQ multiplex PCR, and its TCRdb copy is limited to in-frame clones, with some not included. Altogether about 280,000 clones are present, 70% to 90% being singletons, with the ten largest covering about 3.1%. The sample in question was peripheral blood, obtained in a trial of Ad26.COV2.S vaccine versus placebo. The receptors shown here come from a person aged 18-65 years who received the Ad26.COV2.S COVID-19 vaccine or a placebo.

The chain employs TRBV30 and TRBJ1-5; D is ambiguous. V lost 5 bases to trimming and J lost 11 bases, with 7 bases between them. Per germline, CDR1 GTSNPN and CDR2 SVGIG (reference sequence). The length of the CDR3 is 9 residues. CDR3 in amino acids: CAWLPAQHF. CDR3 sequence (DNA): TGTGCCTGGCTACCGGCCCAGCATTTT.

The rearrangement links TRBV7-2 to TRBJ1-1, with D possibly being TRBD1 (6 bases). V shed 5 bases and J shed 5 bases, with 12 bases lying between them. The CDR3 runs 13 residues. Looked up from germline, CDR1 is SGHTA and CDR2 is FQGNSA. CDR3 loop: CASSTQGGTEAFF. The CDR3 DNA is TGTGCCAGCAGCACACAGGGAGGGACTGAAGCTTTCTTT.

The V call is TRBV5-5, the J call TRBJ2-5, with 7 bases fitting TRBD1. J gave up 2 bases and V 4 bases, and 8 bases lay outside the gene matches. Germline V gives CDR1 SGHKS, CDR2 YYEKEE (reference sequence). The CDR3 length is 15 residues. The CDR3 protein is CASSDPTGAQETQYF. The CDR3 DNA reads TGTGCCAGCAGCGACCCCACAGGGGCACAAGAGACCCAGTACTTC.

This sequence joins TRBV14 and TRBJ2-5, with 7 bases fitting TRBD1. The V and J ends lost 0 bases and 14 bases, in that order; junction bases with no gene match: 9. This CDR3 has 13 amino acids. The germline CDR1 and CDR2 sequences are SGHDN and FVKESK. Written as DNA, the CDR3 is TGTGCCAGCAGCCAAGATCGTAGCAGGGACAGTTACTTC. It codes for CASSQDRSRDSYF.

In this sample, this clone turned up a few times. The chain joins TRBV29-1 to TRBJ2-7; no clear D. The CDR3 has 12 amino acids. V was cut by 2 bases and J by 5 bases, with 10 bases left in between. In germline, CDR1 is SQVTM, CDR2 ANQGSEA. CDR3 protein: CSVEKGSHEQYF. As DNA, the CDR3 is TGCAGCGTTGAAAAGGGCAGTCACGAGCAGTACTTC.

The V call is TRBV5-1, the J call TRBJ2-7; 8 nucleotides line up with TRBD1. Germline V gives CDR1 SGHRS, CDR2 YFSETQ. The CDR3 has 14 residues. Unmatched junction bases numbered 10, after V lost 6 bases and J lost 5 bases. The CDR3 loop reads CASKRSGGLHEQYF. As DNA, the CDR3 is TGCGCCAGCAAGCGGTCAGGGGGCCTCCACGAGCAGTACTTC.

The J gene is TRBJ2-7, the V gene TRBV7-2, with D tentatively TRBD2 (6 bases). The CDR3 consists of 13 residues. The V end lost 6 bases, the J end lost 3 bases, and 12 bases lay between the germline ends. CDR1 is SGHTA, CDR2 FQGNSA, per germline. The CDR3 DNA follows: TGTGCCAGCAGTTCGGGACTGGGCTACGAGCAGTACTTC. This codes for CASSSGLGYEQYF.

CDR3 sequence reads: CASSPDPGGELFF. The CDR3 bases are TGTGCCAGCAGCCCGGACCCCGGCGGGGAGCTGTTTTTT. The chain combines TRBV6-4 with TRBJ2-2; D unclear. Germline CDR1 reads MRHNA; CDR2 reads SNTAGT. Trimming cost V 6 bases and J 7 bases, with 12 bases left between them. The CDR3 runs 13 residues.

The chain carries TRBV10-3 and TRBJ1-2; D unclear. CDR3 length equals 15 residues. Germline V gives CDR1 ENHRY, CDR2 SYGVKD. V was pared by 2 bases and J by 2 bases, with 12 bases between. The DNA for the CDR3 is TGTGCCATCAGTGAGATGGCAACAGTGAACTATGGCTACACCTTC. Translating it yields CAISEMATVNYGYTF.

The chain combines TRBV12-3 or TRBV12-4 with TRBJ1-1; unclear D gene. The CDR3 is 13 residues long. V was clipped by 6 bases and J by 1 base, with 9 bases between them. In DNA form, the CDR3 reads TGTGCCAGCAGCTTAACTCAGAACACTGAAGCTTTCTTT. It encodes CASSLTQNTEAFF.

This clone was counted a single time. The chain joins TRBV2 to TRBJ2-3; D perhaps matches TRBD2 (6 bases). Trimming shortened V by 7 bases and J by 4 bases, and 15 bases separated the two germline ends. From germline, CDR1 is SNHLY and CDR2 FYNNEI. This CDR3 has 14 amino acids. CDR3 DNA: TGTGCCAGCACCACGGATTGGGGGGCAGATACGCAGTATTTT. Amino acid sequence: CASTTDWGADTQYF.

The rearrangement links TRBV11-3 to TRBJ2-5; no firm D call. With 4 bases removed from V and 0 bases from J, the gap between germline ends came to 6 bases. Germline CDR1 SGHNT, CDR2 YENEEA. The CDR3 has 13 residues. The CDR3 region is CASSSIYQETQYF. The CDR3 DNA is TGTGCCAGCAGCTCCATCTACCAAGAGACCCAGTACTTC. The full variable domain, its missing parts supplied by reference TRBV11-3 and TRBJ2-5, is EAGVVQSPRYKIIEKKQPVAFWCNPISGHNTLYWYLQNLGQGPELLIRYENEEAVDDSQLPKDRFSAERLKGVDSTLKIQPAELGDSAVYLCASSSIYQETQYFGPGTRLLVL.

The chain is built from TRBV9 and TRBJ2-5; 7 bases line up with TRBD2. CDR1 is SGDLS, CDR2 YYNGEE, per germline. The CDR3 contains 15 residues. V lost 4 bases to trimming and J lost 4 bases; unmatched junction nucleotides: 10. The CDR3: CASSIGTKYTETQYF. The CDR3 DNA sequence: TGTGCCAGCAGCATAGGGACTAAATATACAGAGACCCAGTACTTC.